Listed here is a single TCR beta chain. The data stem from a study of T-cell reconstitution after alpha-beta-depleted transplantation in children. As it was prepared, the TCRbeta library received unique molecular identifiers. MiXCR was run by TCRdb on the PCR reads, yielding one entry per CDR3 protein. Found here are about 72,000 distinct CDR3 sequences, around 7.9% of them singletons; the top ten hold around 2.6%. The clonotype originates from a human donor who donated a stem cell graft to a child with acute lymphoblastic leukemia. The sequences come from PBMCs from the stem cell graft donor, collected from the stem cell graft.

CDR3: CASSLAQGADGYTF. In DNA form, the CDR3 reads TGTGCCAGCAGCTTAGCCCAGGGGGCCGATGGCTACACCTTC. V and J are TRBV11-2 and TRBJ1-2; TRBD1 aligns across 8 bases. CDR3 size: 14 residues. Germline V lookup: CDR1 SGHAT, CDR2 FQNNGV. After removal of 1 base from V and 6 bases from J, the junction contained 4 bases not matched to a gene.